This T cell receptor beta chain was sequenced for a study of T cell responses to AZD1222 COVID-19 vaccine (TCRdb year 2021). The study in broad terms: Because spike-specific TCR depth and breadth did not differ between the two schedules, AZD1222 recipients who got a second dose at roughly 4 weeks were pooled with those who got a second dose at roughly 12 weeks. A total of 233 trial participants underwent TCR sequencing, of whom approximately 200 had received two doses of AZD1222 and some 25 had received two doses of the MenACWY control vaccine. Trial participants were enrolled by age into subgroups of 18-55, 56-69 and 70-plus years, and around 150, 28 and 57 TCR-sequenced participants, respectively, were included in these subgroups. Broad study findings and their caveats: No day 14 peak-response samples were available, so repertoires were characterized only after the peak T cell response. Conclusions about previously exposed vaccinees are limited because only five to seven AZD1222 recipients were SARS-CoV-2 seropositive at baseline. The vaccine-associated CD4 TCRs covered the entire spike protein, and the dominant responses fell in regions 160-218 and 743-854. The 56-69-year group was small, and its depth increase did not reach significance, likely because of low power. Most participants were white British and females outnumbered males, and the authors suggested that clonal diversity may have been underestimated. Epitopes outside the regions mutated in the B.1.351 and B.1.1.7 variants were reportedly recognized by nearly half of the unique spike-specific TCRs. After two AZD1222 doses, spike-specific TCR breadth and depth were significantly higher than at day 0 and than in MenACWY recipients.

The time point label here, explained by the study, means: baseline before first vaccination. Vaccinee samples were obtained from the UK trials COV001 and COV002, which included a single-blind randomized controlled phase 2/3 trial of AZD1222 (ChAdOx1 nCoV-19) in healthy adults. For TCRbeta chain sequencing, PBMC samples were collected from trial participants at day 0 and at day 28 after the second dose. Concerning this clone itself: Its target antigen remains unknown. Qualities for individual bases were not recorded, and no much larger clone is one base off.

As encoded in the germline V gene (reference sequence), CDR1 is SEHNR while CDR2 is FQNEAQ. Reading from cysteine to phenylalanine, the CDR3 counts 12 amino acids. The retained sequence is limited to the CDR3, 36 bases, with the frame set at the first base. Between the V and J ends, shortened by 1 base and 8 bases respectively, the junction contains 8 bases. The CDR3 regions of human TCRbeta chains were analyzed by immunosequencing. The study's own analysis went as follows. Repertoire TCRs were matched against a reference library of SARS-CoV-2-specific TCRs generated with the MIRA antigen-specificity platform. Breadth was defined as the fraction of unique TCRs that were SARS-CoV-2-associated. Depth was defined as the fraction of total T cells that were SARS-CoV-2-associated. Each spike-specific TCR was assigned to its reactive spike region and to a CD4 or CD8 class using the MIRA data. Log10-transformed breadth and depth values were compared by one-way ANOVA with Sidak's multiple comparisons tests. This is the immuneACCESS table as TCRdb keeps it, with only in-frame sequences that have V and J called. A part of the clones is gone; compared with another copy, unresolved V genes explain less than half, and the rest is unexplained. The V and J calls and clone size are taken from that table; D and trimming were inferred from the DNA. In all, the sample holds around 63,000 clones, and roughly 85% of those were seen once. The ten biggest clones cover roughly 18% of the sample.

Sequenced here: peripheral blood, sampled on day 0 of AZD1222 vaccination. The sequence derives from an adult in good health. The chain is assembled from TRBV7-9 and TRBJ1-2; no D gene is confidently identified. The CDR3 here reads CASSLVVAGYTF. The DNA sequence follows: TGTGCCAGCAGCTTAGTTGTGGCGGGCTACACCTTC.